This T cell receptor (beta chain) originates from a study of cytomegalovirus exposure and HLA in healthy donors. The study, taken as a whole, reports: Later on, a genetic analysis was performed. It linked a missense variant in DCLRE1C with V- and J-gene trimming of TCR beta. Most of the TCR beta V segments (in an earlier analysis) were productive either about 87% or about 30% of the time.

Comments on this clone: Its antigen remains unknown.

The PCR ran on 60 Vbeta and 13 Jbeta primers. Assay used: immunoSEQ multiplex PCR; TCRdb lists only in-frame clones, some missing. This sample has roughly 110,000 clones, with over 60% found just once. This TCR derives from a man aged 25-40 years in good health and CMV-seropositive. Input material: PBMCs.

This CDR3 reads CASSSGDRDREQYF. The CDR3 DNA sequence: TGTGCCAGCAGCTCCGGGGACAGGGATCGCGAGCAGTACTTC. V usage is TRBV5-4 and J usage is TRBJ2-7; 9 bases are shared with TRBD1. The CDR3 spans 14 residues. After removal of 3 bases from V and 6 bases from J, the junction contained 7 bases not matched to a gene. Per germline, CDR1 SGHNT and CDR2 YYREEE (reference sequence).